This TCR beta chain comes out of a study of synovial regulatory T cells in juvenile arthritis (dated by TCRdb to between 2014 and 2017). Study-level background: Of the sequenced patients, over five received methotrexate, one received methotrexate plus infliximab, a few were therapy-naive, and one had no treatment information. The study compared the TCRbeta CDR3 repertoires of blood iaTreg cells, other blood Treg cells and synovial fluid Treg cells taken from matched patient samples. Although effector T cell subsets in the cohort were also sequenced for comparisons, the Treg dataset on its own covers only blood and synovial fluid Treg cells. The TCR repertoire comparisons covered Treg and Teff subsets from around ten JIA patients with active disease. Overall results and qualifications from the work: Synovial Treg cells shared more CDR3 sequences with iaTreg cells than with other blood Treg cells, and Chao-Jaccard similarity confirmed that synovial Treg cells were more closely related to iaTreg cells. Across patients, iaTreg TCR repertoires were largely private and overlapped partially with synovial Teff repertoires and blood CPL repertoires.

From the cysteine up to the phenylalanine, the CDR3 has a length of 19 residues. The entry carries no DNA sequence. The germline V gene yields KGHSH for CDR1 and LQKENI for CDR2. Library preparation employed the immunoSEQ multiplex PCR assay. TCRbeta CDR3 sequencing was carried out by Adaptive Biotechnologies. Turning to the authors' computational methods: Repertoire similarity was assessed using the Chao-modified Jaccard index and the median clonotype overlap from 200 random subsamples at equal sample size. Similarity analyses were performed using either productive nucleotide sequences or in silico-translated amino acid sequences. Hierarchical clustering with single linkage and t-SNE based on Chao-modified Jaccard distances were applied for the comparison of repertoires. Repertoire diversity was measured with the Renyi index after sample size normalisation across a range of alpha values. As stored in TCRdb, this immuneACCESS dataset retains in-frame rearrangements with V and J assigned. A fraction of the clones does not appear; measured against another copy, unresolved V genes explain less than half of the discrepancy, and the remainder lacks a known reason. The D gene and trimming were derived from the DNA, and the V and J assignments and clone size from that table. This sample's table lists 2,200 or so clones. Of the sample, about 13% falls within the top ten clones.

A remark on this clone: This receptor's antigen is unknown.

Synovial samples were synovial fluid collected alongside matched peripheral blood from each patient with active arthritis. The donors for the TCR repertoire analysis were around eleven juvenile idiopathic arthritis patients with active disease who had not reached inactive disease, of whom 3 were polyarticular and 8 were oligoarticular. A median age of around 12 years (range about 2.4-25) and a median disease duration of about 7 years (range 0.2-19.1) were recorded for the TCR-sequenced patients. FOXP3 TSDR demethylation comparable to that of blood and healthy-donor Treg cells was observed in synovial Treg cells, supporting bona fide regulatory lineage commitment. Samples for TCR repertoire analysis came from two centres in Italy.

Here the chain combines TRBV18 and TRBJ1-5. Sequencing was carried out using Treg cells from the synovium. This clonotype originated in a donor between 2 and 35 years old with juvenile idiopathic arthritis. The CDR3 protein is CASSPLRLDSDYSNQPQHF.